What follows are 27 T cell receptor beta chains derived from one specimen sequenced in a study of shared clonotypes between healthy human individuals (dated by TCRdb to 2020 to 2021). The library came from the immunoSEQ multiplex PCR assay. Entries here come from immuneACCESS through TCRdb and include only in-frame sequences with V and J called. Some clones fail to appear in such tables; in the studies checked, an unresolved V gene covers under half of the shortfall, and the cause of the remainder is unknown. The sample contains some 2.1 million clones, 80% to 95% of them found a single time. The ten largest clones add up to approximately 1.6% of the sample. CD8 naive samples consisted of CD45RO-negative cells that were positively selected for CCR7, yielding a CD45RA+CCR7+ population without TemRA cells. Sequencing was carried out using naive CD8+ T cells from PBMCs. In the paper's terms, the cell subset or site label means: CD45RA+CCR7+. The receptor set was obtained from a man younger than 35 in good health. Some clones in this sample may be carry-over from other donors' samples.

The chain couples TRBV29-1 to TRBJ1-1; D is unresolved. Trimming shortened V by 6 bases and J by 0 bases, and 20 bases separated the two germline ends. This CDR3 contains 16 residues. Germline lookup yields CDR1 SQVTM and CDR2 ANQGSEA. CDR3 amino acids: CSVAGSTKEMNTEAFF. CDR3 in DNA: TGCAGCGTCGCTGGGTCCACAAAAGAGATGAACACTGAAGCTTTCTTT.

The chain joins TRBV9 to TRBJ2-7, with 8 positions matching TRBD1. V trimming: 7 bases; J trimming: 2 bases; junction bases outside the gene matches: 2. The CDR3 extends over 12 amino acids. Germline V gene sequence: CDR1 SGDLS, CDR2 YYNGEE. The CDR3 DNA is TGTGCCAGCCGGGACAGGCCCTACGAGCAGTACTTC. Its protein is CASRDRPYEQYF. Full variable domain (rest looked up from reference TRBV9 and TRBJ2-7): DSGVTQTPKHLITATGQRVTLRCSPRSGDLSVYWYQQSLDQGLQFLIQYYNGEERAKGNILERFSAQQFPDLHSELNLSSLELGDSALYFCASRDRPYEQYFGPGTRLTVT.

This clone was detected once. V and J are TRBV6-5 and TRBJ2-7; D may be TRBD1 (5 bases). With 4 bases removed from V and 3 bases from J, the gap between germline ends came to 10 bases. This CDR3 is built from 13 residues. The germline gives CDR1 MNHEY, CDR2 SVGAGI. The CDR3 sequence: CASSSYQGYEQYF. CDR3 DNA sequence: TGTGCCAGCAGTTCGTATCAGGGCTACGAGCAGTACTTC.

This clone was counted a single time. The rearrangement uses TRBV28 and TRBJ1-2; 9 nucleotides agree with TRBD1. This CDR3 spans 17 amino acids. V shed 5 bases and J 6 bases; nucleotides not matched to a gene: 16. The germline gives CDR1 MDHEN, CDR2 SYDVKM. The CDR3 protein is CASSLRDRDYLLNGYTF. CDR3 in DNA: TGTGCCAGCAGTCTCCGGGACAGGGACTATCTTTTGAATGGCTACACCTTC.

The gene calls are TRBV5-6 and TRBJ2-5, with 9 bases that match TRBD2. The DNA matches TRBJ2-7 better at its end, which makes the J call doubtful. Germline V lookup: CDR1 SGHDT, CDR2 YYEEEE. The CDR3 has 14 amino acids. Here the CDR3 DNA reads TGTGCCAGCAGCCTGGGGACTAGCACCTACGAGCAGTACTTC. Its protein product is CASSLGTSTYEQYF.

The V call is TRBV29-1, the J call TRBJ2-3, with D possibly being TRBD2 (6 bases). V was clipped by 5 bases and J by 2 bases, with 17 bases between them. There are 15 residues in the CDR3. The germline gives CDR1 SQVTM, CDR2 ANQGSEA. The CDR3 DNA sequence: TGCAGCGTTCTTCGGGGGAGCCTGAACACAGATACGCAGTATTTT. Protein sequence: CSVLRGSLNTDTQYF.

CDR3 in amino acids: CASSQGTSGADTQYF. In DNA form, the CDR3 reads TGCGCCAGCAGCCAAGGGACTAGCGGTGCAGATACGCAGTATTTT. The chain joins TRBV4-1 to TRBJ2-3; TRBD2 matches 10 bases. The germline V gene encodes CDR1 MGHRA and CDR2 YSYEKL. The J segment lost 4 bases and the V segment lost 1 base, leaving 2 bases of the junction unmatched. There are 15 residues in the CDR3.

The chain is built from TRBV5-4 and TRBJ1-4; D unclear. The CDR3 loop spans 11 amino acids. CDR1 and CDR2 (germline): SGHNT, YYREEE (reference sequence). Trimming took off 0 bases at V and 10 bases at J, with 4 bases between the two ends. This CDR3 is CASSLEGKLFF. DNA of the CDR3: TGTGCCAGCAGCTTGGAGGGAAAACTGTTTTTT.

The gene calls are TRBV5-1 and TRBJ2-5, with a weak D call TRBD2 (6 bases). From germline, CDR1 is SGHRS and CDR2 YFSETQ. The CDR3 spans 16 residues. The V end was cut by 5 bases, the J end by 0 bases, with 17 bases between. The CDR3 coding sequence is TGCGCCAGCAGGCCCACGGGACTCGTGTACCAAGAGACCCAGTACTTC. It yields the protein CASRPTGLVYQETQYF.

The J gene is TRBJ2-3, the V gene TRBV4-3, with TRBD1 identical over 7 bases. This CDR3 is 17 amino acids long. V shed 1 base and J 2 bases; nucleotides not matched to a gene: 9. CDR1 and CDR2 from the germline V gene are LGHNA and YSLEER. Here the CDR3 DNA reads TGCGCCAGCAGCCAAGCCCTTAGACAGGGTCCCACAGATACGCAGTATTTT. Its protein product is CASSQALRQGPTDTQYF.

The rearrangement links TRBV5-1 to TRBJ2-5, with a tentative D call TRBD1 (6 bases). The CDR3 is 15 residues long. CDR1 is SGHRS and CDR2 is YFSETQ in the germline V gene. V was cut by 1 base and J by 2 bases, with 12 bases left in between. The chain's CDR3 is CASSLTGTTQETQYF. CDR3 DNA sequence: TGCGCCAGCAGCTTGACCGGGACAACGCAAGAGACCCAGTACTTC.

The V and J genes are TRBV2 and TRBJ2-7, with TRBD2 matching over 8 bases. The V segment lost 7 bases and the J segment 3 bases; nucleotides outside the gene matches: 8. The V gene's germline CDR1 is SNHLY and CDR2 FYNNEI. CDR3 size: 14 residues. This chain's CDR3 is CASIGGDTIYEQYF. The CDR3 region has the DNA TGTGCCAGCATCGGGGGGGACACGATCTACGAGCAGTACTTC.

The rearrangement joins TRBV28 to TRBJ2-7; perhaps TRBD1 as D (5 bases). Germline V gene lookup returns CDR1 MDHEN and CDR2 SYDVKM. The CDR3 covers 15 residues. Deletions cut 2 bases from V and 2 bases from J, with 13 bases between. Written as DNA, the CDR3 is TGTGCCAGCAGTTTACCCAGGGTATGGCCCTACGAGCAGTACTTC. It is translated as CASSLPRVWPYEQYF.

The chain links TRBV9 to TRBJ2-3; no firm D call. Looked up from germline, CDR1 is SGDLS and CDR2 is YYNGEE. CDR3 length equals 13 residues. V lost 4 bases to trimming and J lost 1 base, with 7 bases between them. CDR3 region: CASSLMGTDTQYF. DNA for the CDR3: TGTGCCAGCAGCCTTATGGGCACAGATACGCAGTATTTT. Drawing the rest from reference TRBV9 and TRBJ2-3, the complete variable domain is DSGVTQTPKHLITATGQRVTLRCSPRSGDLSVYWYQQSLDQGLQFLIQYYNGEERAKGNILERFSAQQFPDLHSELNLSSLELGDSALYFCASSLMGTDTQYFGPGTRLTVL.

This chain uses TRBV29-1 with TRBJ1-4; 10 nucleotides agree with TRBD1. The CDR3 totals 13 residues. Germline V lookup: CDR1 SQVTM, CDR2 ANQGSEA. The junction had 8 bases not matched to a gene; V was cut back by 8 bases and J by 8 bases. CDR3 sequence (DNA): TGCAGCATTCTGGGACAGGGGACAGAAAAACTGTTTTTT. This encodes CSILGQGTEKLFF.

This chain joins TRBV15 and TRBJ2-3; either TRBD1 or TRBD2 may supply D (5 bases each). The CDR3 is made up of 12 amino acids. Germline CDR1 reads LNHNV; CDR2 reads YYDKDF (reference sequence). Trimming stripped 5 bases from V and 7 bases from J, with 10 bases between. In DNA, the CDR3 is TGTGCCACCAGCTCAGAGGGGAATACGCAGTATTTT. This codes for CATSSEGNTQYF.

The CDR3 here is CATSTKSGTEQYF. The CDR3 DNA reads as TGTGCCACCAGCACAAAGTCGGGGACAGAGCAGTACTTC. V usage is TRBV15 and J usage is TRBJ2-7, with D possibly matching TRBD1 (6 bases). V lost 4 bases to trimming and J lost 7 bases, with 14 bases between them. Germline V gene lookup returns CDR1 LNHNV and CDR2 YYDKDF (reference sequence). The CDR3 has 13 residues.

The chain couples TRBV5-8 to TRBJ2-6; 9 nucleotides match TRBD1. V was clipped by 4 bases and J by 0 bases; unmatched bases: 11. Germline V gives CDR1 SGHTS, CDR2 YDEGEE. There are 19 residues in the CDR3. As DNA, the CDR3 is TGTGCCAGCAGCCTCTGGGAGGGACAGGGCCTCTCTGGGGCCAACGTCCTGACTTTC. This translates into CASSLWEGQGLSGANVLTF. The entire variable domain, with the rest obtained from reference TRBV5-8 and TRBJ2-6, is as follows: EAGVTQSPTHLIKTRGQQATLRCSPISGHTSVYWYQQALGLGLQFLLWYDEGEERNRGNFPPRFSGRQFPNYSSELNVNALELEDSALYLCASSLWEGQGLSGANVLTFGAGSRLTVL.

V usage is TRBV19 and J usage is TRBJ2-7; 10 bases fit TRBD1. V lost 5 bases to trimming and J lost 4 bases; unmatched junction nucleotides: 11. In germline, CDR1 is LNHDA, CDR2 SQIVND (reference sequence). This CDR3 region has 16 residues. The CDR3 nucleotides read TGTGCCAGTAGTTTTGATGGGACAGGGGATCGGTACGAGCAGTACTTC. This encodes CASSFDGTGDRYEQYF.

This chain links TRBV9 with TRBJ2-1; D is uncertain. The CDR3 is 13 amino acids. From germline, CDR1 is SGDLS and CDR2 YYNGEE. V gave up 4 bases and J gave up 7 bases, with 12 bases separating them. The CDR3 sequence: CASSLGGTNEQFF. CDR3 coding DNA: TGTGCCAGCAGCTTAGGCGGAACAAATGAGCAGTTCTTC.

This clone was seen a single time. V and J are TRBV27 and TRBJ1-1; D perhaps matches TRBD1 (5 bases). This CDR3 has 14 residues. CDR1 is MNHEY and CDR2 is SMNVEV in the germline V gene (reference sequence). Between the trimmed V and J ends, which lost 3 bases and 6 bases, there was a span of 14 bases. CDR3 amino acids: CASSFGSGGAEAFF. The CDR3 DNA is TGTGCCAGCAGTTTTGGTTCCGGGGGGGCTGAAGCTTTCTTT.

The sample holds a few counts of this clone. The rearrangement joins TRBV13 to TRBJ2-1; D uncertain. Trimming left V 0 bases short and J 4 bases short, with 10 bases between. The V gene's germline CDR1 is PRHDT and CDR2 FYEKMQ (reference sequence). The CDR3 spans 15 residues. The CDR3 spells CASSLGLADYNEQFF. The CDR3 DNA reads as TGTGCCAGCAGCTTAGGTTTGGCAGATTACAATGAGCAGTTCTTC. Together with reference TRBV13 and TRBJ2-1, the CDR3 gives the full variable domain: AAGVIQSPRHLIKEKRETATLKCYPIPRHDTVYWYQQGPGQDPQFLISFYEKMQSDKGSIPDRFSAQQFSDYHSELNMSSLELGDSALYFCASSLGLADYNEQFFGPGTRLTVL.

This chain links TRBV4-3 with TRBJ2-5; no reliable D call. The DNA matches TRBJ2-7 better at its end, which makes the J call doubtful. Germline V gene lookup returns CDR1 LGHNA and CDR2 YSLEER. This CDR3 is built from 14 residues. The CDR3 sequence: CASSQDRLAYEQYF. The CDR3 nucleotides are TGCGCCAGCAGCCAAGATCGTTTGGCCTACGAGCAGTACTTC.

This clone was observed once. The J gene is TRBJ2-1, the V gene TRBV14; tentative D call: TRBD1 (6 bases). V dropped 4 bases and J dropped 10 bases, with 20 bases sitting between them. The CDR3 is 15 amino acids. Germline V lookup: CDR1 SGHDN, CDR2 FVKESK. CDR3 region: CASSPDSRPRNEQFF. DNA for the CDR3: TGTGCCAGCAGCCCGGACAGCCGGCCCCGGAACGAGCAGTTCTTC. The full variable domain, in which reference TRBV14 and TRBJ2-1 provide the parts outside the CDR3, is EAGVTQFPSHSVIEKGQTVTLRCDPISGHDNLYWYRRVMGKEIKFLLHFVKESKQDESGMPNNRFLAERTGGTYSTLKVQPAELEDSGVYFCASSPDSRPRNEQFFGPGTRLTVL.

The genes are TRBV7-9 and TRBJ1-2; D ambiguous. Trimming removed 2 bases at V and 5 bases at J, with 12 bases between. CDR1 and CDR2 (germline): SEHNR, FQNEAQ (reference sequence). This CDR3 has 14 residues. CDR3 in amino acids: CASSLTVGRYGYTF. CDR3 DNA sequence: TGTGCCAGCAGCTTAACGGTGGGCCGGTATGGCTACACCTTC.

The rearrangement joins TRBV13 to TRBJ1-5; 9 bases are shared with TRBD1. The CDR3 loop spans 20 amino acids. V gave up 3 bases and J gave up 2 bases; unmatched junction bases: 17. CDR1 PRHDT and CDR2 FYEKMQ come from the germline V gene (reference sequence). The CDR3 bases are TGTGCCAGCAGCTTTCGTGGACAGGGGATTAATATTACTCGCAATCAGCCCCAGCATTTT. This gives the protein CASSFRGQGINITRNQPQHF.

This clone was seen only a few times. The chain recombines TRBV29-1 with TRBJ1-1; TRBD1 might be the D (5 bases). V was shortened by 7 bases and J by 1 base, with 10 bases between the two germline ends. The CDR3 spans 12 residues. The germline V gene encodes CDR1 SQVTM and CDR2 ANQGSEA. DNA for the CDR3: TGCAGCGGAGGTCAGGGGAACACTGAAGCTTTCTTT. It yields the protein CSGGQGNTEAFF.